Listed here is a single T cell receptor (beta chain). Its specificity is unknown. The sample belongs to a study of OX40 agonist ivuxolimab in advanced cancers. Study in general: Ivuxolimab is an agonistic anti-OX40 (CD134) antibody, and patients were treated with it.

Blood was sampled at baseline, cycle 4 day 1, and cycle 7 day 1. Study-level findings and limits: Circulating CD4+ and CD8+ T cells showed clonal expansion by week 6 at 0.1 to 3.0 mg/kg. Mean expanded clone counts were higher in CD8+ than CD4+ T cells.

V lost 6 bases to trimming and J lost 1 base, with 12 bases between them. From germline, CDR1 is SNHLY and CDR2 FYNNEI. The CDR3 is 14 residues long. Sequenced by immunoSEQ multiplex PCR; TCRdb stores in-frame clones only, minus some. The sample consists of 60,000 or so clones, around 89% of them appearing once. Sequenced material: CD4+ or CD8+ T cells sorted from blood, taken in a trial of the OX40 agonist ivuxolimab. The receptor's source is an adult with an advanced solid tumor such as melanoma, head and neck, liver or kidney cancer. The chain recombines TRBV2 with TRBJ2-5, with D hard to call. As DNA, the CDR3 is TGTGCCAGCAGGGTCGACGGCTTCCAAGAGACCCAGTACTTC. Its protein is CASRVDGFQETQYF.